The 14 T cell receptor beta chains listed next were all sequenced from one sample in a study of CD8+ T cells in alopecia areata. This sample's treatment: oral pan-JAK inhibitor, 5-10 mg twice daily. Reverse transcribed after extraction, RNA yielded cDNA as the sequencing template. Sequencing was performed with immunoSEQ multiplex PCR; in TCRdb, only in-frame clones are kept and a portion is missing. The sample consists of 90,000 to 120,000 clones, less than 90% of them appearing once. The specimen was CD8+ T cells sorted from blood, collected at week 24, from a patient treated with tofacitinib. The receptors originated from a human donor with alopecia areata.

The V call is TRBV7-2, the J call TRBJ2-1; 8 bases agree with TRBD2. In germline, CDR1 is SGHTA, CDR2 FQGNSA. V lost 2 bases and J lost 4; bases outside the gene matches: 7. This CDR3 spans 16 amino acids. The DNA of the CDR3 is TGTGCCAGCAGCTTAACCCTGGCGGGGGGATACAATGAGCAGTTCTTC. Its translation is CASSLTLAGGYNEQFF.

This chain links TRBV6-5 with TRBJ2-3, with D unclear. V was clipped by 0 bases and J by 5 bases, with 9 bases between them. Germline CDR1 and CDR2: MNHEY and SVGAGI. This CDR3 region has 14 residues. DNA of the CDR3: TGTGCCAGCAGTTACTCTTCTCCGCTAGATACGCAGTATTTT. Translated: CASSYSSPLDTQYF.

V usage is TRBV27 and J usage is TRBJ1-1; TRBD1 matches 10 bases. This CDR3 has 16 residues. Looked up from germline, CDR1 is MNHEY and CDR2 is SMNVEV (reference sequence). Unmatched junction bases numbered 5, after V lost 3 bases and J lost 1 base. CDR3 residues: CASSLTGGFGNTEAFF. The DNA for the CDR3 is TGTGCCAGCAGTTTGACAGGGGGCTTCGGGAACACTGAAGCTTTCTTT.

The rearrangement uses TRBV27 and TRBJ2-1; D gene ambiguous. Germline CDR1 reads MNHEY; CDR2 reads SMNVEV (reference sequence). V was shortened by 8 bases and J by 0 bases, with 14 bases between the two germline ends. The length of the CDR3 is 15 residues. The CDR3 sequence is CASAAVRSSYNEQFF. The CDR3 nucleotides read TGTGCCAGCGCGGCGGTCCGAAGCTCCTACAATGAGCAGTTCTTC.

The J gene is TRBJ2-1, the V gene TRBV5-4; 14 bases agree with TRBD2. Germline CDR1 SGHNT, CDR2 YYREEE (reference sequence). CDR3 length: 15 amino acids. V shed 4 bases and J 8 bases; nucleotides not matched to a gene: 5. The CDR3 DNA follows: TGTGCCAGCAGCCCGGGGACTAGCGGGGGCGATGAGCAGTTCTTC. Its translation is CASSPGTSGGDEQFF.

This clone has only one observation. V gene TRBV7-3 combines with J gene TRBJ2-1; the D is unclear. The V gene's germline CDR1 is SGHTA and CDR2 FQGTGA. Trimming took off 3 bases at V and 9 bases at J, with 9 bases between the two ends. The CDR3 covers 12 residues. CDR3 residues: CASSLSASEQFF. The CDR3 DNA follows: TGTGCCAGCAGCTTGTCAGCGAGTGAGCAGTTCTTC.

This chain links TRBV27 with TRBJ1-2, with D maybe TRBD1 (6 bases). Germline V gene data show CDR1 as MNHEY and CDR2 as SMNVEV (reference sequence). V was clipped by 4 bases and J by 2 bases, with 11 bases between them. The CDR3 has 14 amino acids. CDR3 coding DNA: TGTGCCAGCAGTTACGGGGGGCAGAACTATGGCTACACCTTC. The encoded protein is CASSYGGQNYGYTF.

The chain employs TRBV30 and TRBJ2-1, with D perhaps being TRBD1 or TRBD2 (5 bases each). The V and J ends lost 0 bases and 2 bases respectively, with 8 bases between them. CDR3 length equals 14 residues. CDR1 and CDR2 from the germline V gene are GTSNPN and SVGIG (reference sequence). The CDR3 loop reads CAWSVGGPYNEQFF. The CDR3 bases are TGTGCCTGGAGTGTTGGGGGACCCTACAATGAGCAGTTCTTC.

The V call is TRBV6-6, the J call TRBJ2-2, with D unclear. The CDR3 consists of 13 residues. Trimming pared 2 bases from V and 4 bases from J, leaving 5 bases between. CDR1 and CDR2 (germline): MNHNY, SVGAGI (reference sequence). This CDR3 reads CASSYLSTGELFF. CDR3 bases: TGTGCCAGCAGTTACCTGAGCACCGGGGAGCTGTTTTTT.

This chain links TRBV12-5 with TRBJ2-1, with D possibly TRBD2 on 6 matching bases. The V and J ends lost 4 bases and 6 bases respectively, with 7 bases between them. Germline CDR1 is LGHNT and CDR2 is FRNRAP. The CDR3 contains 12 residues. CDR3 loop: CASGSGGNEQFF. The CDR3, as DNA: TGTGCTAGTGGTTCCGGGGGCAATGAGCAGTTCTTC.

V gene TRBV10-2 combines with J gene TRBJ1-5; D not resolved. This CDR3 is built from 12 residues. V was clipped by 9 bases and J by 5 bases, with 11 bases between them. Germline V gene lookup returns CDR1 WSHSY and CDR2 SAAADI. In DNA, the CDR3 is TGCGCCAGTTCCGGGAGGGATCAGCCCCAGCATTTT. This translates into CASSGRDQPQHF.

The V call is TRBV28, the J call TRBJ2-5, with 8 bases identical to TRBD1. The CDR3 sequence is 15 residues long. Germline lookup yields CDR1 MDHEN and CDR2 SYDVKM. With 7 bases clipped from V and 5 bases from J, the junction kept 12 bases outside the gene matches. The CDR3 region has the DNA TGTGCCAGCACCCGGGACAGGCTTCTTGGGGAGACCCAGTACTTC. Amino acid sequence: CASTRDRLLGETQYF.

The gene calls are TRBV7-9 and TRBJ2-3; 9 nucleotides line up with TRBD2. Losses at the gene ends were 0 bases for V and 2 bases for J; bases not matched to a gene: 3. This CDR3 is 16 amino acids long. CDR1 is SEHNR and CDR2 is FQNEAQ in the germline V gene (reference sequence). CDR3 sequence reads: CASSLAAGGTTDTQYF. As DNA, the CDR3 is TGTGCCAGCAGCTTAGCCGCGGGGGGGACCACAGATACGCAGTATTTT. The whole variable domain, remainder taken from reference TRBV7-9 and TRBJ2-3, is DTGVSQNPRHKITKRGQNVTFRCDPISEHNRLYWYRQTLGQGPEFLTYFQNEAQLEKSRLLSDRFSAERPKGSFSTLEIQRTEQGDSAMYLCASSLAAGGTTDTQYFGPGTRLTVL.

The rearrangement joins TRBV19 to TRBJ2-7, with D unclear. The CDR3 length is 14 residues. CDR1 is LNHDA and CDR2 is SQIVND in the germline V gene (reference sequence). V was trimmed by 5 bases and J by 0 bases, leaving 11 bases between them. The CDR3 is CASSQTSYSYEQYF. For the CDR3, the DNA is TGTGCCAGTAGTCAAACGTCTTACTCCTACGAGCAGTACTTC.